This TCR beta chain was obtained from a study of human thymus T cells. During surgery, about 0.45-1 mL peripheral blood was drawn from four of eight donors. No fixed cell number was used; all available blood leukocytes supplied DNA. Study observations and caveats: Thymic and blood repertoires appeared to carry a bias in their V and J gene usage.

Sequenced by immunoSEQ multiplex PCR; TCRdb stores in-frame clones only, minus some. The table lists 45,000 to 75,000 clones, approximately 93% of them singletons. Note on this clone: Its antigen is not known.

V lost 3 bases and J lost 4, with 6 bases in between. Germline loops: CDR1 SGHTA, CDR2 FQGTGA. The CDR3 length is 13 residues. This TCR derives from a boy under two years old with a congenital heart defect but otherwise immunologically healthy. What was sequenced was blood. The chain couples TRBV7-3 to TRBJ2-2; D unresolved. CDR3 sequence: CASSFVPTGELFF. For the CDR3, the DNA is TGTGCCAGCAGCTTCGTCCCCACCGGGGAGCTGTTTTTT.